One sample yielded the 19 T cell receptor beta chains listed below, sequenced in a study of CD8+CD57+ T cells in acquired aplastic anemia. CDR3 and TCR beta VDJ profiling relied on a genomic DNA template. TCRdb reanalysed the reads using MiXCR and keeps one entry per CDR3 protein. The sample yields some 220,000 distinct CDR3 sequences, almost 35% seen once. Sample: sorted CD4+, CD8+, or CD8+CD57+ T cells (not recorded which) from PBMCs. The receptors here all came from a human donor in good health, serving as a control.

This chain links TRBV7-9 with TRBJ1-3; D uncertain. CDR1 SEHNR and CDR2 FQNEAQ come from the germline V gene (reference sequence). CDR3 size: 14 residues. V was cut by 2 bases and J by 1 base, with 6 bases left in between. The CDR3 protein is CASSLKDSGNTIYF. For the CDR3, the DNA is TGTGCCAGCAGCTTAAAGGATTCTGGAAACACCATATATTTT. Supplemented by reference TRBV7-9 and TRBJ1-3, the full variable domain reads DTGVSQNPRHKITKRGQNVTFRCDPISEHNRLYWYRQTLGQGPEFLTYFQNEAQLEKSRLLSDRFSAERPKGSFSTLEIQRTEQGDSAMYLCASSLKDSGNTIYFGEGSWLTVV.

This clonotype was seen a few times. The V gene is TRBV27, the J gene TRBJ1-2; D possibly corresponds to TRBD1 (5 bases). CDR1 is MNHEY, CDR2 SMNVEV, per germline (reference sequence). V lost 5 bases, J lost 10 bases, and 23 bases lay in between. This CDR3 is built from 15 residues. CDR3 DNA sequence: TGTGCCAGCAGTCATCCCCCCTTAACCGGGGCCCACTACACCTTC. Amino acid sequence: CASSHPPLTGAHYTF.

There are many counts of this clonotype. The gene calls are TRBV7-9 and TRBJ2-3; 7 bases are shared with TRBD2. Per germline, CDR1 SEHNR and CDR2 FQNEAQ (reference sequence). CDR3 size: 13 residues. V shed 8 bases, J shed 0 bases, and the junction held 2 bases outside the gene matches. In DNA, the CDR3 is TGTGCCAGCCGCGGGAGAAGCACAGATACGCAGTATTTT. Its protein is CASRGRSTDTQYF.

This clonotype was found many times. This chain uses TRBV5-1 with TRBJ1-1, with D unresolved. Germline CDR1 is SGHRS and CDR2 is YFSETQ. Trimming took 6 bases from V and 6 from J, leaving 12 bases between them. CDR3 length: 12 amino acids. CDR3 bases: TGCGCCAGCAAAACCGTCGGGGCTGAAGCTTTCTTT. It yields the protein CASKTVGAEAFF.

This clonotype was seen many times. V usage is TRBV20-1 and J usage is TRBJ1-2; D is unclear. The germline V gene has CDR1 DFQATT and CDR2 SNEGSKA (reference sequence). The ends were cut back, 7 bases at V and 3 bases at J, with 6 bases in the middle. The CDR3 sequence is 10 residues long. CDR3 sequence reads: CSVVDYGYTF. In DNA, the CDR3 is TGCAGTGTAGTAGACTATGGCTACACCTTC.

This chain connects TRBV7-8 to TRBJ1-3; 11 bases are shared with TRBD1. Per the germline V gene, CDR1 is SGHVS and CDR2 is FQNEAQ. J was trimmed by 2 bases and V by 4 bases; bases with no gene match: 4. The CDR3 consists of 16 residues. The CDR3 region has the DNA TGTGCCAGCAGCTGGGGACAGGGGGGACCTGGAAACACCATATATTTT. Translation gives CASSWGQGGPGNTIYF.

CDR3 bases: TGTGCCAGCACCCGGACTACACTTTACAATGAGCAGTTCTTC. It specifies CASTRTTLYNEQFF. The chain recombines TRBV2 with TRBJ2-1, with TRBD2 as a possible D gene (6 bases). Germline lookup yields CDR1 SNHLY and CDR2 FYNNEI. The CDR3 spans 14 residues. V lost 7 bases, J lost 4 bases, and 14 bases lay in between.

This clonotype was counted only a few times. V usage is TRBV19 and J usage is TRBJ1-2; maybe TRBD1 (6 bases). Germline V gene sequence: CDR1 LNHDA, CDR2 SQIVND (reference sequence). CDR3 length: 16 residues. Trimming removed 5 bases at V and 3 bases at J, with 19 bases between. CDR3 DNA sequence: TGTGCCAGTAGTCGTGGTTTCGGGGGGCTTGACTATGGCTACACCTTC. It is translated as CASSRGFGGLDYGYTF.

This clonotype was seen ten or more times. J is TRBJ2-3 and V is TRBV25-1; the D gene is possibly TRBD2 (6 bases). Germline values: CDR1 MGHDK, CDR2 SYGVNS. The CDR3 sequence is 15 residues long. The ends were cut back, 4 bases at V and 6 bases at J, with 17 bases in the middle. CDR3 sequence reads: CASSVASVGVDTQYF. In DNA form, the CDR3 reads TGTGCCAGCAGTGTTGCTAGCGTGGGCGTCGATACGCAGTATTTT.

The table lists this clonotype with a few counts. In DNA, the CDR3 is TGCGCCAGCAGTGGACCGCAGGGGAATGGCTACACCTTC. It encodes CASSGPQGNGYTF. The rearrangement links TRBV10-1 to TRBJ1-2, with D possibly being TRBD1 (6 bases). The V and J ends lost 4 bases and 6 bases respectively, with 12 bases between them. This CDR3 comprises 13 residues. CDR1 and CDR2 from the germline V gene are WNHNN and SYGVQD (reference sequence).

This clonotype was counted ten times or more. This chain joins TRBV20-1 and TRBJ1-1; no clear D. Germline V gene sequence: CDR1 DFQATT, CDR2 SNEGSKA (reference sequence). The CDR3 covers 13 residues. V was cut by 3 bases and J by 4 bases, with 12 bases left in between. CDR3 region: CSASSFSTTEAFF. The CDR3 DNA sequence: TGCAGTGCTAGCTCATTCTCCACCACTGAAGCTTTCTTT.

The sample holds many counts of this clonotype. For the CDR3, the DNA is TGCAGTGCTAGACTTCAGCAGAATGAGCAGTTCTTC. It specifies CSARLQQNEQFF. V is TRBV20-1 and J is TRBJ2-1; the D is unclear. Germline assignment: CDR1 DFQATT and CDR2 SNEGSKA (reference sequence). The CDR3 extends over 12 amino acids. Trimming took 2 bases from V and 7 from J, leaving 9 bases between them.

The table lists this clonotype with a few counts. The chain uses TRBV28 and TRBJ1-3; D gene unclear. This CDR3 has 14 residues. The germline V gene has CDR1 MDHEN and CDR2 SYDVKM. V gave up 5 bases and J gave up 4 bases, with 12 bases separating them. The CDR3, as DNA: TGTGCCAGCAGTCGCAAACACTCCGGAAACACCATATATTTT. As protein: CASSRKHSGNTIYF. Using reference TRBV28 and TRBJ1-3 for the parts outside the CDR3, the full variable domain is DVKVTQSSRYLVKRTGEKVFLECVQDMDHENMFWYRQDPGLGLRLIYFSYDVKMKEKGDIPEGYSVSREKKERFSLILESASTNQTSMYLCASSRKHSGNTIYFGEGSWLTVV.

CDR3 sequence reads: CASRSVLGARTGELFF. Here the CDR3 DNA reads TGTGCCAGTAGGTCGGTTTTGGGGGCTCGAACCGGGGAGCTGTTTTTT. The V and J genes are TRBV19 and TRBJ2-2, with D possibly being TRBD1 (6 bases). Trimming removed 6 bases at V and 5 bases at J, with 19 bases between. This CDR3 is 16 amino acids long. From germline, CDR1 is LNHDA and CDR2 SQIVND (reference sequence).

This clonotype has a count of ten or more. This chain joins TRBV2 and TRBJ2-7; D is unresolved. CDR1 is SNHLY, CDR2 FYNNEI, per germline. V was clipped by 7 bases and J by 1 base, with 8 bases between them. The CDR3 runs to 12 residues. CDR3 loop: CASMGRSYEQYF. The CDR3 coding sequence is TGTGCCAGCATGGGTCGGTCCTACGAGCAGTACTTC.

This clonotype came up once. The CDR3 nucleotides read TGTGCCAGCAGTCCCGGGACAGGGGGCCCCCACGAGCAGTACTTC. It is translated as CASSPGTGGPHEQYF. V is TRBV2 and J is TRBJ2-7; 12 positions match TRBD1. Germline trimming cut 5 bases from V and 5 bases from J; bases unmatched to any gene: 7. Per germline, CDR1 SNHLY and CDR2 FYNNEI. The CDR3 has 15 residues.

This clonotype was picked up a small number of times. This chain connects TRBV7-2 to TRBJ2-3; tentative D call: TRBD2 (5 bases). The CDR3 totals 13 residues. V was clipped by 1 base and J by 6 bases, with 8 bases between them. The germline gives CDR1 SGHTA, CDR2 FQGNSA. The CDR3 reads CASSLDSADTQYF. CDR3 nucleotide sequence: TGTGCCAGCAGCTTAGATAGCGCCGATACGCAGTATTTT.

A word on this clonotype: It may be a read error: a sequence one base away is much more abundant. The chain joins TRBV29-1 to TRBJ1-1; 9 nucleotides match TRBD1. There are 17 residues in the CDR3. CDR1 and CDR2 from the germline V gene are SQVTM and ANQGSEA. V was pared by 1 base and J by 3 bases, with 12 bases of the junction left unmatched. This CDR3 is CSVEGYGTGRPDTEAFF. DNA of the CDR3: TGCAGCGTTGAAGGGTACGGGACAGGGAGACCGGACACTGAAGCTTTCTTT. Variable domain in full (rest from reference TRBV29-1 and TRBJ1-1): SAVISQKPSRDICQRGTSLTIQCQVDSQVTMMFWYRQQPGQSLTLIATANQGSEATYESGFVIDKFPISRPNLTFSTLTVSNMSPEDSSIYLCSVEGYGTGRPDTEAFFGQGTRLTVV.

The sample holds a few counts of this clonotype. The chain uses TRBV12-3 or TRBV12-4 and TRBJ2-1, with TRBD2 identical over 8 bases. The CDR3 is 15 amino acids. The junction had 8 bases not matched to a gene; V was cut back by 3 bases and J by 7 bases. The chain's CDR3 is CASSFRPGGRNEQFF. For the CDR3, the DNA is TGTGCCAGCAGTTTCAGGCCGGGGGGGCGGAATGAGCAGTTCTTC.